These T cell receptor beta chains were read from a single sample in a study of T-cell reconstitution after alpha-beta-depleted transplantation in children. TCRdb re-derived calls from the PCR reads in MiXCR, one entry per CDR3 protein. In the table there are hundreds of thousands of distinct CDR3 sequences, 8.2% of which are singletons. The input for sequencing was PBMCs, mostly from graft donor cells, taken 180 days after TCRalphabeta/CD19-depleted stem cell transplant. These receptors were collected from a male patient younger than 18 who had a stem cell transplant for acute lymphoblastic leukemia, so the T cells may come from the graft donor. Both conserved end residues are part of each CDR3. Each record gives: D gene, V gene, J gene, clone size, CDR3 DNA, CDR3 protein. A D gene is named only where the DNA matches it firmly. Where a row states a size, it is once, few, many or the class of an expanded clone; other rows omit it.

D: -
V: TRBV27
J: TRBJ1-5
size: many
DNA: TGTGCCAGCAGCCACGGGGGGACCTGGCAGCCCCAGCATTTT
CDR3: CASSHGGTWQPQHF

D: -
V: TRBV20-1
J: TRBJ2-4
size: many
DNA: TGCAGTGCTAATCTGGACCCGGGGGAGGACATTCAGTACTTC
CDR3: CSANLDPGEDIQYF

D: -
V: TRBV6-2/TRBV6-3
J: TRBJ1-5
size: many
DNA: TGTGCCAGCAGTTTCAGGACCAGTCAGCCCCAGCATTTT
CDR3: CASSFRTSQPQHF

D: -
V: TRBV5-1
J: TRBJ2-3
size: -
DNA: TGCGCCAGCAAAACCCCGGGCGCCCTGTCGGATATGCAGTATTTT
CDR3: CASKTPGALSDMQYF

D: -
V: TRBV20-1
J: TRBJ2-1
size: many
DNA: TGCAGTGCTAGTAGGCGGGACTCGGGCAGCTCCTACAATGAGCAGTTCTTC
CDR3: CSASRRDSGSSYNEQFF

D: TRBD1
V: TRBV9
J: TRBJ2-3
size: many
DNA: TGTGCCAGCAGCGTTACCGGGACAGGGGGCAATACGCAGTATTTT
CDR3: CASSVTGTGGNTQYF

D: -
V: TRBV10-3
J: TRBJ2-2
size: many
DNA: TGTGCCATCAGTGAGCCTGAAGATGGCACCGGGGAGCTGTTTTTT
CDR3: CAISEPEDGTGELFF

D: -
V: TRBV29-1
J: TRBJ2-7
size: many
DNA: TGCAGCGTTGAAGATTGGGGGGAGAAGGACCACTCCTACGAGCAGTACTTC
CDR3: CSVEDWGEKDHSYEQYF

D: -
V: TRBV14
J: TRBJ2-5
size: many
DNA: TGTGCCAGCAGCCAATATGGCCAGAGGGGACAAGAGACCCAGTACTTC
CDR3: CASSQYGQRGQETQYF

D: -
V: TRBV20-1
J: TRBJ2-1
size: many
DNA: TGCAGTGCTAGAGAGGGTCCATACAATGAGCAGTTCTTC
CDR3: CSAREGPYNEQFF

D: TRBD1
V: TRBV19
J: TRBJ2-7
size: many
DNA: TGTGCTAGTAGTTCCGGACAGGGCAAGGGGTACGAGCAGTACTTC
CDR3: CASSSGQGKGYEQYF

D: -
V: TRBV20-1
J: TRBJ2-4
size: many
DNA: TGCAGTGCTAGGCGTAATGGAAACATTCAGTACTTC
CDR3: CSARRNGNIQYF

D: -
V: TRBV2
J: TRBJ2-5
size: many
DNA: TGTGCCAGCAGTGTGGTGGGGCGGACCCAAGAGACCCAGTACTTC
CDR3: CASSVVGRTQETQYF

D: TRBD2
V: TRBV4-1
J: TRBJ2-3
size: many
DNA: TGCGCCAGCAGCCAAGGACTAGCGGGAGGCCCGCGGACAGATACGCAGTATTTT
CDR3: CASSQGLAGGPRTDTQYF

D: TRBD1
V: TRBV19
J: TRBJ2-7
size: -
DNA: TGTGCCAGTAGTGGGGGCCCGGGACAGGGCTTTTACGAGCAGTACTTC
CDR3: CASSGGPGQGFYEQYF

D: TRBD1
V: TRBV9
J: TRBJ1-2
size: many
DNA: TGTGCCAGCAGCACCGGAGTTTGGGACAGGGAAAGTGGCTACACCTTC
CDR3: CASSTGVWDRESGYTF

D: TRBD2
V: TRBV29-1
J: TRBJ2-1
size: many
DNA: TGCAGCGTAGCTAGGGGGACTAGCGGGAGAGAGCAGTTCTTC
CDR3: CSVARGTSGREQFF

D: -
V: TRBV7-9
J: TRBJ1-5
size: many
DNA: TGTGCCAGCAGCTTAGGAGGGGATCGGCCCCAGCATTTT
CDR3: CASSLGGDRPQHF

D: -
V: TRBV6-5
J: TRBJ2-1
size: many
DNA: TGTGCCAGCAGTTACTCCTCGACCTTGCCAGGGAATGAGCAGTTCTTC
CDR3: CASSYSSTLPGNEQFF